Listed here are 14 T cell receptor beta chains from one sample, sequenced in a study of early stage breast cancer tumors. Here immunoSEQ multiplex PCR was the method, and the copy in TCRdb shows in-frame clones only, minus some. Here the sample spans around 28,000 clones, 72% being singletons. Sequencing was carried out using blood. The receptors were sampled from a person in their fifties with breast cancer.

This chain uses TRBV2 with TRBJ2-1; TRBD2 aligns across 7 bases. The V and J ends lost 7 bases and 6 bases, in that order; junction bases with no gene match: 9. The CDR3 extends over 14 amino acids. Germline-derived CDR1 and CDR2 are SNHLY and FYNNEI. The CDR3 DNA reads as TGTGCCAGCACCGGGACTACGGAGACCAATGAGCAGTTCTTC. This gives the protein CASTGTTETNEQFF.

The DNA of the CDR3 is TGTGCCAGCAGCTTCACAGGGAGCTACGAGCAGTACTTC. Translation: CASSFTGSYEQYF. The chain recombines TRBV11-1 with TRBJ2-7; TRBD1 is a possible D gene (6 bases). The CDR3 contains 13 residues. From germline, CDR1 is SGHAT and CDR2 FQDESV (reference sequence). V gave up 3 bases and J gave up 3 bases, with 9 bases separating them.

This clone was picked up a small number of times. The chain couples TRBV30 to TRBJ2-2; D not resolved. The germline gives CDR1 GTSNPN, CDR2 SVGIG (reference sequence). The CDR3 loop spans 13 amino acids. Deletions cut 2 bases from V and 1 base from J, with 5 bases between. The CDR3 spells CAWSPGNTGELFF. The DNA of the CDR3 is TGTGCCTGGAGTCCGGGGAACACCGGGGAGCTGTTTTTT.

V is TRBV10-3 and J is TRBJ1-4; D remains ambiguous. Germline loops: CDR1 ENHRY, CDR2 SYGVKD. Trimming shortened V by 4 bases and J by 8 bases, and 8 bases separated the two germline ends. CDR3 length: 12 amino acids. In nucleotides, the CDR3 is TGTGCCATCAGTGGTGGAACGGAAAAACTGTTTTTT. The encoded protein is CAISGGTEKLFF.

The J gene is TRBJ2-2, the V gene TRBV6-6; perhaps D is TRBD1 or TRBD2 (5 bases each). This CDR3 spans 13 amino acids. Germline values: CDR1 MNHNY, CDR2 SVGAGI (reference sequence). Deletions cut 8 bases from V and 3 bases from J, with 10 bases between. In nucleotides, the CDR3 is TGTGCCAGCCGGGGACCGGACACCGGGGAGCTGTTTTTT. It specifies CASRGPDTGELFF.

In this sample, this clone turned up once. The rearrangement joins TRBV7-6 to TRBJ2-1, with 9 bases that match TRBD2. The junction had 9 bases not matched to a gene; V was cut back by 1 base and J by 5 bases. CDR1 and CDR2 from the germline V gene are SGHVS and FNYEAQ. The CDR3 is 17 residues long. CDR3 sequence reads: CASSLGAGGGANNEQFF. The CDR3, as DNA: TGTGCCAGCAGCTTAGGAGCGGGGGGCGGGGCGAACAATGAGCAGTTCTTC.

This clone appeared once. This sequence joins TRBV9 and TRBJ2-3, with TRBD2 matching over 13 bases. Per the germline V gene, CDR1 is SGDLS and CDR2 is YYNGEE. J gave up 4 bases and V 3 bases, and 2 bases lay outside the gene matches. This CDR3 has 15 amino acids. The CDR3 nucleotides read TGTGCCAGCAGCGGGACTAGCGGGAGAGCAGATACGCAGTATTTT. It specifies CASSGTSGRADTQYF. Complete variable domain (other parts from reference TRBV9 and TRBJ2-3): DSGVTQTPKHLITATGQRVTLRCSPRSGDLSVYWYQQSLDQGLQFLIQYYNGEERAKGNILERFSAQQFPDLHSELNLSSLELGDSALYFCASSGTSGRADTQYFGPGTRLTVL.

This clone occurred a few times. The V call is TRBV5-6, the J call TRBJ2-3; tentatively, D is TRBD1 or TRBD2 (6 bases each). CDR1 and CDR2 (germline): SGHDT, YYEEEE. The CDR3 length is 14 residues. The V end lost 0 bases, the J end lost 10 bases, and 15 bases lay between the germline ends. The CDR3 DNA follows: TGTGCCAGCAGCTTGGATCAGGGGACTGGTGCGCAGTATTTT. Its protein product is CASSLDQGTGAQYF.

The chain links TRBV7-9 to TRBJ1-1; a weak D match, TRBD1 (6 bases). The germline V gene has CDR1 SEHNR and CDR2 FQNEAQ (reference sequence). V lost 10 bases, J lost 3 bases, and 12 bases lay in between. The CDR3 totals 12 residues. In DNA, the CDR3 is TGTGCCACCCAGGGGATGGACACTGAAGCTTTCTTT. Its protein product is CATQGMDTEAFF.

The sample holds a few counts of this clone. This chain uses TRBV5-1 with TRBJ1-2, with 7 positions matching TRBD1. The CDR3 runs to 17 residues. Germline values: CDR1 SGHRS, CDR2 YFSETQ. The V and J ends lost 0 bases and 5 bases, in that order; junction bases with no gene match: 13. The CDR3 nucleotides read TGCGCCAGCAGCTTGGTGGAGGGACAGATTGGAATATATGGCTACACCTTC. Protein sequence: CASSLVEGQIGIYGYTF. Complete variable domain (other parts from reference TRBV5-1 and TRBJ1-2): KAGVTQTPRYLIKTRGQQVTLSCSPISGHRSVSWYQQTPGQGLQFLFEYFSETQRNKGNFPGRFSGRQFSNSRSEMNVSTLELGDSALYLCASSLVEGQIGIYGYTFGSGTRLTVV.

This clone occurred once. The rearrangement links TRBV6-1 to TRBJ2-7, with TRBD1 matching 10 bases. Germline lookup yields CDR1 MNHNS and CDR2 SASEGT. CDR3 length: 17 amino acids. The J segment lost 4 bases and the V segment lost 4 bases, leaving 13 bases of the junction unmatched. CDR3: CASSGQGAKATRYEQYF. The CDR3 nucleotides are TGTGCCAGCAGTGGACAGGGGGCAAAGGCTACCCGATACGAGCAGTACTTC.

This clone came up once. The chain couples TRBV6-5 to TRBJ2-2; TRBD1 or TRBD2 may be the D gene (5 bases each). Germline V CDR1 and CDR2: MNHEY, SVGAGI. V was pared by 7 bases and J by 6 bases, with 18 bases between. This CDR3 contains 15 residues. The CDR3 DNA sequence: TGTGCCAGCACGCGTGGGGGTGAAGTGCCCGGGGAGCTGTTTTTT. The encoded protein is CASTRGGEVPGELFF.

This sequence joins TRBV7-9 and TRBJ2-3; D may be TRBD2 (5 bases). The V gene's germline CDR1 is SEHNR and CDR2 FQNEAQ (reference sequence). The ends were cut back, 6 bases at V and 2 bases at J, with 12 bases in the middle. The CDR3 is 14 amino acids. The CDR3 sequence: CASRGDGVTDTQYF. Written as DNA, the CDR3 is TGTGCCAGCAGGGGAGACGGGGTCACAGATACGCAGTATTTT.

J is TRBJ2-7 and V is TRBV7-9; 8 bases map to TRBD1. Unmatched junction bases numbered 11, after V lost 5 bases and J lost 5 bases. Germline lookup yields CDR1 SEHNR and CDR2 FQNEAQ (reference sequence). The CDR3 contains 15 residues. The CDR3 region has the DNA TGTGCCAGCAGCCAACCGACAGGGGCGACCCACGAGCAGTACTTC. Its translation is CASSQPTGATHEQYF.